The table lists the clone carrying this TCR beta chain with many counts. The sample comes from a study of T-cell memory formation after mild COVID-19. In TCRdb, the 5' RACE reads were re-called with MiXCR into one record per CDR3 protein. The sample contains some 150,000 distinct CDR3 sequences, roughly 6.2% of which appear only once. V lost 6 bases and J lost 0, with 12 bases in between. The CDR3 runs to 15 residues. The receptor was isolated from an adult woman who had mild COVID-19 (a few samples of this study predate the infection). Cell type and time point are not known. Sequencing input: PBMCs or a T cell subset sorted from them (not recorded which). V and J are TRBV12-3 or TRBV12-4 and TRBJ2-1; weak D call: TRBD2 (5 bases). DNA of the CDR3: TGTGCCAGCAGCAAGGACTCGAGCTCCTACAATGAGCAGTTCTTC. This encodes CASSKDSSSYNEQFF.